The 8 T cell receptor beta chains reported below all come from one sample, sequenced in a study of blood T cell repertoires in COVID-19. TCRdb's copy holds only in-frame clones and misses some; the assay was immunoSEQ multiplex PCR. This sample has 300,000 or so clones, with roughly nine tenths found just once. The material sequenced was peripheral blood. All receptors derive from a woman in her thirties with COVID-19, enrolled during active disease.

The chain links TRBV5-1 to TRBJ2-7; 7 bases are shared with TRBD1. The CDR3 consists of 14 residues. V trimming: 4 bases; J trimming: 2 bases; junction bases outside the gene matches: 6. The germline gives CDR1 SGHRS, CDR2 YFSETQ. The CDR3: CASSIRQGPYEQYF. CDR3 coding DNA: TGCGCCAGCAGCATTCGACAGGGTCCCTACGAGCAGTACTTC.

The V gene is TRBV11-2, the J gene TRBJ2-7; 9 nucleotides line up with TRBD2. Germline V lookup: CDR1 SGHAT, CDR2 FQNNGV. The CDR3 covers 15 residues. Trimming took 0 bases from V and 2 from J; bases not matched to a gene: 2. The CDR3 bases are TGTGCCAGCAGCTTAGAGCTAGCGGGACCCTACGAGCAGTACTTC. This sequence encodes CASSLELAGPYEQYF.

This clone was found once. V gene TRBV21-1 combines with J gene TRBJ1-1; the D call TRBD1 from the table was never checked on the DNA. TRBV21-1 is recorded as a pseudogene. CDR3 size: 15 residues. The CDR3 sequence: CASSNEMTGITEAFF. The CDR3, as DNA: TGTGCCAGCAGCAACGAAATGACAGGGATAACTGAAGCTTTCTTT.

V and J are TRBV18 and TRBJ1-1, with D tentatively TRBD1 (5 bases). This CDR3 spans 15 amino acids. In germline, CDR1 is KGHSH, CDR2 LQKENI. Between the trimmed V and J ends, which lost 3 bases and 3 bases, there was a span of 14 bases. CDR3 amino acids: CASSPEGAGYTEAFF. CDR3 nucleotide sequence: TGTGCCAGCTCACCGGAAGGGGCTGGGTACACTGAAGCTTTCTTT.

The chain links TRBV5-8 to TRBJ1-2; 12 bases are shared with TRBD1. With 5 bases clipped from V and 7 bases from J, the junction kept 9 bases outside the gene matches. CDR1 and CDR2 from the germline V gene are SGHTS and YDEGEE. The CDR3 is made up of 15 amino acids. CDR3 sequence (DNA): TGTGCCAGCAGGCAAACCGGGACAGGGGGCACTGGCTACACCTTC. Its translation is CASRQTGTGGTGYTF.

V is TRBV18 and J is TRBJ1-1; D is perhaps TRBD1 (6 bases). Trimming cost V 4 bases and J 9 bases, with 12 bases left between them. Germline assignment: CDR1 KGHSH and CDR2 LQKENI. The CDR3 has 12 amino acids. The CDR3 reads CASSRDNLQAFF. The CDR3 nucleotides read TGTGCCAGCTCACGGGACAACCTACAAGCTTTCTTT.

This chain links TRBV6-5 with TRBJ1-5; 7 nucleotides align to TRBD1. Germline values: CDR1 MNHEY, CDR2 SVGAGI. V dropped 5 bases and J dropped 5; count of bases not matched to a gene: 6. The CDR3 extends over 14 amino acids. The CDR3 is CASSLGGLDQPQHF. Here the CDR3 DNA reads TGTGCCAGCAGTCTAGGGGGCCTGGATCAGCCCCAGCATTTT.

This chain uses TRBV28 with TRBJ1-2; 8 bases line up with TRBD1. The CDR3 is 16 amino acids. V lost 1 base to trimming and J lost 8 bases; unmatched junction nucleotides: 12. The germline gives CDR1 MDHEN, CDR2 SYDVKM. CDR3 amino acids: CASSLLARTGTKGYTF. For the CDR3, the DNA is TGTGCCAGCAGTTTATTAGCCCGGACAGGGACTAAGGGCTACACCTTC.